This is a list of T cell receptor beta chains from one sample in a study of shared clonotypes between healthy human individuals. The assay was immunoSEQ multiplex PCR, and TCRdb's table has in-frame clones only and misses some. Of some 2,100,000 clones in the sample, 85% to 95% were seen once. The source material was naive CD8+ T cells from PBMCs. These receptors all stem from a man between 18 and 35 years old in good health. Some clones in this sample may be carry-over from other donors' samples. The CDR3 runs from the conserved cysteine through the conserved F or W. D genes are given only for firm matches. Expanded clones are given a class, and other clones once, few, many or no size at all.

d_call	cdr3_length	clone_size	j_call	v_call	cdr3_aa	cdr3_nt
TRBD1	14	.	TRBJ2-7	TRBV7-9	CASSLQGASYEQYF	TGTGCCAGCAGCTTACAGGGGGCTTCCTACGAGCAGTACTTC
TRBD2	16	.	TRBJ2-2	TRBV19	CASSPPGLAGPGELFF	TGTGCCAGTAGTCCTCCGGGACTAGCGGGACCCGGGGAGCTGTTTTTT
TRBD1	14	.	TRBJ1-1	TRBV6-5	CASSPGQGISEAFF	TGTGCCAGCAGTCCGGGACAGGGGATCTCGGAAGCTTTCTTT
TRBD2	15	once	TRBJ2-5	TRBV15	CATSRGGGAQETQYF	TGTGCCACCAGCAGAGGGGGAGGGGCACAAGAGACCCAGTACTTC
.	12	.	TRBJ1-2	TRBV30	CAWSASNYGYTF	TGTGCCTGGAGCGCGTCAAACTATGGCTACACCTTC
.	18	.	TRBJ1-1	TRBV2	CASSESRGARSLNTEAFF	TGTGCCAGCAGTGAAAGTCGGGGCGCCAGGTCATTGAACACTGAAGCTTTCTTT
TRBD1	16	.	TRBJ1-2	TRBV7-9	CASSSGQGLFDYGYTF	TGTGCCAGCAGCTCGGGACAGGGGCTGTTTGACTATGGCTACACCTTC
.	12	.	TRBJ2-7	TRBV5-1	CASSLGTYEQYF	TGCGCCAGCAGCTTGGGGACGTACGAGCAGTACTTC
.	11	.	TRBJ1-2	TRBV5-8	CAVEGWDGYTF	TGTGCAGTGGAGGGATGGGATGGCTACACCTTC
TRBD1	16	once	TRBJ1-4	TRBV27	CASSWGPGQGGEKLFF	TGTGCCAGCAGCTGGGGCCCGGGACAGGGAGGGGAAAAACTGTTTTTT
.	14	.	TRBJ1-5	TRBV19	CASSITVGNQPQHF	TGTGCCAGTAGTATAACGGTGGGCAATCAGCCCCAGCATTTT
.	16	.	TRBJ2-2	TRBV7-9	CASSLPRTGDHGELFF	TGTGCCAGCAGCTTACCCCGGACGGGGGATCACGGGGAGCTGTTTTTT
.	15	.	TRBJ2-1	TRBV4-3	CASSQSWSSDNEQFF	TGCGCCAGCAGCCAAAGTTGGTCTAGCGACAATGAGCAGTTCTTC
TRBD2	16	.	TRBJ2-7	TRBV7-9	CASSSSGTSGISAPNF	TGTGCCAGCAGCTCCTCCGGGACTAGCGGGATTAGCGCACCAAACTTC
TRBD2	16	.	TRBJ2-5	TRBV25-1	CASSDHLAGHQETQYF	TGTGCCAGCAGTGACCATTTAGCGGGACACCAAGAGACCCAGTACTTC
TRBD1	14	few	TRBJ1-1	TRBV2	CASWGTGRNTEAFF	TGTGCCAGCTGGGGGACAGGGCGGAACACTGAAGCTTTCTTT
.	15	.	TRBJ1-2	TRBV25-1	CASSAADWGLGGYTF	TGTGCCAGCAGTGCCGCGGACTGGGGCCTGGGTGGCTACACCTTC
.	11	.	TRBJ2-1	TRBV7-9	CASSLGVEQFF	TGTGCCAGCAGCTTAGGTGTTGAGCAGTTCTTC
.	13	.	TRBJ2-4	TRBV9	CASSPGAKNIQYF	TGTGCCAGCAGCCCCGGGGCCAAAAACATTCAGTACTTC
TRBD1	16	.	TRBJ1-4	TRBV27	CASRPGTVPKGEKLFF	TGTGCCAGCAGACCGGGGACAGTCCCAAAGGGGGAAAAACTGTTTTTT
TRBD2	15	.	TRBJ2-7	TRBV19	CASTFGVAGDYEQYF	TGTGCCAGTACTTTCGGGGTAGCGGGAGACTACGAGCAGTACTTC
TRBD1	12	.	TRBJ2-5	TRBV29-1	CSVRTGKETQYF	TGCAGCGTACGGACAGGAAAAGAGACCCAGTACTTC
.	17	.	TRBJ1-1	TRBV10-3	CAISEERLGGMNTEAFF	TGTGCCATCAGTGAGGAAAGGTTGGGTGGCATGAACACTGAAGCTTTCTTT
.	11	once	TRBJ2-1	TRBV28	CASSLDLEQFF	TGTGCCAGCAGTTTGGACTTAGAGCAGTTCTTC
.	13	.	TRBJ1-2	TRBV29-1	CSVGSGGYYGYTF	TGCAGCGTGGGGTCGGGGGGCTACTATGGCTACACCTTC
.	14	.	TRBJ2-1	TRBV9	CASSAITSRHEQFF	TGTGCCAGCAGCGCTATTACTAGCAGGCATGAGCAGTTCTTC
.	13	.	TRBJ2-3	TRBV4-1	CASSQYQTDTQYF	TGCGCCAGCAGCCAATATCAGACAGATACGCAGTATTTT
.	15	.	TRBJ2-5	TRBV29-1	CSVESAGGLQETQYF	TGCAGCGTTGAGTCGGCCGGGGGGCTACAAGAGACCCAGTACTTC
TRBD2	15	.	TRBJ2-1	TRBV19	CASSPTSGRAVEQFF	TGTGCCAGTAGTCCCACTAGCGGGAGGGCGGTTGAGCAGTTCTTC
TRBD1	16	.	TRBJ2-3	TRBV30	CAWSGGAGGRTDTQYF	TGTGCCTGGAGTGGAGGGGCAGGGGGCAGGACAGATACGCAGTATTTT
.	16	.	TRBJ2-7	TRBV6-6	CASSYRDDLRLYEQYF	TGTGCCAGCAGTTACCGGGACGATTTACGCCTTTACGAGCAGTACTTC
.	17	.	TRBJ2-3	TRBV4-3	CASSQDRWGVSTDTQYF	TGCGCCAGCAGCCAAGATAGGTGGGGAGTTAGCACAGATACGCAGTATTTT
.	14	.	TRBJ2-1	TRBV27	CASSLSQGRNEQFF	TGTGCCAGCAGTTTATCGCAGGGGAGGAATGAGCAGTTCTTC
.	12	.	TRBJ2-2	TRBV10-3	CAIRDNTGELFF	TGTGCCATCAGAGATAACACCGGGGAGCTGTTTTTT
.	13	once	TRBJ1-4	TRBV7-9	CASSLDRNEKLFF	TGTGCCAGCAGCTTAGACCGGAATGAAAAACTGTTTTTT
.	14	once	TRBJ2-5	TRBV9	CASSVASGQETQYF	TGTGCCAGCAGCGTAGCGTCTGGGCAAGAGACCCAGTACTTC
.	14	.	TRBJ2-3	TRBV7-9	CASSLNNLVDTQYF	TGTGCCAGCAGCTTAAACAACCTTGTTGATACGCAGTATTTT
TRBD1	14	.	TRBJ2-7	TRBV9	CASSPSGQPYEQYF	TGTGCCAGCAGCCCCTCGGGACAGCCCTACGAGCAGTACTTC
TRBD2	15	.	TRBJ2-7	TRBV19	CASSRSSGSIDEQYF	TGTGCCAGTAGTAGATCGAGCGGGAGTATCGACGAGCAGTACTTC
.	13	.	TRBJ1-4	TRBV28	CASNLWVDEKLFF	TGTGCCAGCAACCTTTGGGTGGATGAAAAACTGTTTTTT
TRBD2	19	.	TRBJ2-7	TRBV5-6	CASSPGGAGSGRSSYEQYF	TGTGCCAGCAGCCCAGGGGGCGCGGGTAGCGGGAGGAGCTCCTACGAGCAGTACTTC
TRBD2	15	once	TRBJ2-7	TRBV28	CASSLSWREGQEQYF	TGTGCCAGCAGCCTTTCGTGGCGGGAGGGCCAAGAGCAGTACTTC
.	14	.	TRBJ1-3	TRBV2	CASSDESSGNTIYF	TGTGCCAGCAGTGATGAGAGTTCTGGAAACACCATATATTTT
.	15	.	TRBJ2-2	TRBV5-1	CASSLAAPLTGELFF	TGCGCCAGCAGCTTGGCCGCGCCGCTCACCGGGGAGCTGTTTTTT
TRBD1	18	.	TRBJ1-2	TRBV7-2	CASSLGGTGGEWVYGYTF	TGTGCCAGCAGCTTAGGCGGGACAGGGGGCGAATGGGTCTATGGCTACACCTTC
.	14	.	TRBJ2-1	TRBV5-6	CASSFFGGYNEQFF	TGTGCCAGCAGCTTCTTCGGCGGGTACAATGAGCAGTTCTTC
.	14	few	TRBJ1-2	TRBV19	CASSIQSGAYGYTF	TGTGCCAGTAGTATTCAGTCAGGGGCCTATGGCTACACCTTC
.	15	.	TRBJ2-6	TRBV29-1	CSVEGGRTGANVLTF	TGCAGCGTTGAAGGCGGGCGTACTGGGGCCAACGTCCTGACTTTC
TRBD1	15	.	TRBJ2-7	TRBV13	CASSSRTGPSYEQYF	TGTGCCAGCAGCTCGAGGACAGGGCCATCCTACGAGCAGTACTTC
TRBD1	13	.	TRBJ1-6	TRBV6-5	CASHTGGNSPLHF	TGTGCCAGCCATACAGGGGGTAATTCACCCCTCCACTTT
TRBD1	19	.	TRBJ2-3	TRBV28	CASSLYPDRVWGTTDTQYF	TGTGCCAGCAGCCTGTATCCGGACAGGGTGTGGGGTACCACAGATACGCAGTATTTT
.	17	.	TRBJ2-4	TRBV2	CASSLQTGRVAKNIQYF	TGTGCCAGCAGTCTACAAACGGGACGGGTAGCCAAAAACATTCAGTACTTC
.	14	.	TRBJ2-7	TRBV6-1	CASSEVWEHYEQYF	TGTGCCAGCAGTGAAGTTTGGGAACACTACGAGCAGTACTTC
.	16	.	TRBJ1-4	TRBV5-1	CASSLEDSRRGGKLFF	TGCGCCAGCAGCTTGGAGGACTCCCGGCGCGGCGGAAAACTGTTTTTT
TRBD2	15	.	TRBJ2-1	TRBV2	CASRVSGYSYNEQFF	TGTGCCAGCAGGGTTAGCGGGTACTCCTACAATGAGCAGTTCTTC
.	10	.	TRBJ1-1	TRBV28	CASGVSEAFF	TGTGCCAGCGGAGTCTCTGAAGCTTTCTTT